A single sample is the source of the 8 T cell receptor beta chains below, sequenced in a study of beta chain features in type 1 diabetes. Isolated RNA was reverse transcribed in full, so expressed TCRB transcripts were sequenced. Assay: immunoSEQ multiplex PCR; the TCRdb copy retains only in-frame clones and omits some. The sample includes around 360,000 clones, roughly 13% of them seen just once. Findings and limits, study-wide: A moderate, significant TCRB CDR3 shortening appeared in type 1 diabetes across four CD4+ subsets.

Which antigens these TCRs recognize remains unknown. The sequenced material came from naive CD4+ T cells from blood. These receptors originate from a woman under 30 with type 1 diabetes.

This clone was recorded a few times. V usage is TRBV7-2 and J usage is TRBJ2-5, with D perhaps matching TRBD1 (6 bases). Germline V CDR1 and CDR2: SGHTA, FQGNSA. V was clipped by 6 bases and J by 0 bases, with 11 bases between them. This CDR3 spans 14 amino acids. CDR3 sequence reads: CASRRTGNQETQYF. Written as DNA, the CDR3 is TGTGCCAGCAGACGTACAGGGAACCAAGAGACCCAGTACTTC.

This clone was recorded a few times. CDR3 region: CASSPDKNTGELFF. As DNA, the CDR3 is TGTGCCAGCTCTCCCGACAAGAACACCGGGGAGCTGTTTTTT. The chain is built from TRBV18 and TRBJ2-2; D not resolved. The CDR3 extends over 14 amino acids. V lost 6 bases and J 1 base, leaving 9 bases between the germline ends. From germline, CDR1 is KGHSH and CDR2 LQKENI.

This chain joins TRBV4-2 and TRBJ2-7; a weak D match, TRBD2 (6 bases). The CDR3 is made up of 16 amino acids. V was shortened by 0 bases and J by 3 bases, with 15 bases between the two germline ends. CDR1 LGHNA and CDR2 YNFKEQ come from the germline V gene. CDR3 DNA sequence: TGTGCCAGCAGCCAAGACCCAGCGGGCCCTTTCTACGAGCAGTACTTC. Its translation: CASSQDPAGPFYEQYF.

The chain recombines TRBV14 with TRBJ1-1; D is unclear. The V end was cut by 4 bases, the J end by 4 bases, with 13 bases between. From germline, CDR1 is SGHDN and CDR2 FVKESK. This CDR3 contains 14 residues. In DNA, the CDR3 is TGTGCCAGCAGCCCTCAGGCCGGAAGCACTGAAGCTTTCTTT. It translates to CASSPQAGSTEAFF.

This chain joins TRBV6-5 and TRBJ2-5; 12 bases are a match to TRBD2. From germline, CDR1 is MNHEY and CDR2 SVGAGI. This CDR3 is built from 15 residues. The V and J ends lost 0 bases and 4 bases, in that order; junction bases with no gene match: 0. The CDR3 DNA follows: TGTGCCAGCAGTTACTCGACTAGCGGGAGAGAGACCCAGTACTTC. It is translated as CASSYSTSGRETQYF.

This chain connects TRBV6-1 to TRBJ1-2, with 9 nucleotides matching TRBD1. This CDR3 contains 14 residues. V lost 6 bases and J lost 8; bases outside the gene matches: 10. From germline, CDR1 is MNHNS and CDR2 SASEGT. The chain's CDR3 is CASRPGQGTGGYTF. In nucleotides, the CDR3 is TGTGCCAGCAGACCGGGACAGGGTACTGGCGGCTACACCTTC.

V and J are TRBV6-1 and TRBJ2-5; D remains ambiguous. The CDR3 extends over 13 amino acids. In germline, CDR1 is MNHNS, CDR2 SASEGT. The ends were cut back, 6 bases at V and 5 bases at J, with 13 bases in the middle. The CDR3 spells CASSSWSKETQYF. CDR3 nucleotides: TGTGCCAGCAGCTCTTGGAGTAAGGAGACCCAGTACTTC.

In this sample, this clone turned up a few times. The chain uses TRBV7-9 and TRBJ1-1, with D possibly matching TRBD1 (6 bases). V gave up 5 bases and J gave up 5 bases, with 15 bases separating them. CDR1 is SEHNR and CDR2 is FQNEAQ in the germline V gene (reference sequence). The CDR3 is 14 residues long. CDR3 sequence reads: CASSPQGSGTEAFF. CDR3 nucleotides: TGTGCCAGCAGCCCGCAGGGGTCGGGGACTGAAGCTTTCTTT.